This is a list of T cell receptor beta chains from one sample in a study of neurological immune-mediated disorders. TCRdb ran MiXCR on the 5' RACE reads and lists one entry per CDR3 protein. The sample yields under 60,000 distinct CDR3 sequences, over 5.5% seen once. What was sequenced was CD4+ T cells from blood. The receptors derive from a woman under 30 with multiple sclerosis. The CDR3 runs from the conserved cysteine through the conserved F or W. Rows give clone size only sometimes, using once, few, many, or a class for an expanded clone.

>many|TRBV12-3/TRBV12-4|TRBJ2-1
CASSSSGRNNEQFF
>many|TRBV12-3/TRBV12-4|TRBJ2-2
CASRPGHQNTGELFF
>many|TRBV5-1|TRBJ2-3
CASSFAGGPSTDTQYF
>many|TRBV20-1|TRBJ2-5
CSARFLGETQYF
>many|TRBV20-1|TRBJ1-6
CSASRSPQGWNSPLHF
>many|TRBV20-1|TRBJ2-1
CSARWSSGINEQFF
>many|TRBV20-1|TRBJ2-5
CSASMREGLETQYF
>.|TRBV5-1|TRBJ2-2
CASSPSGGTYTGELFF
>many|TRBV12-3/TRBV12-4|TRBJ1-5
CASNLDRGPNQPQHF
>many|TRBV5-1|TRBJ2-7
CASSLEEGYSYEQYF
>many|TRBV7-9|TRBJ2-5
CASSLVRQETQYF
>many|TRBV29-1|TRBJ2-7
CSAARDREPYEQYF
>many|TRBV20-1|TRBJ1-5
CSARRSTGLNQPQHF
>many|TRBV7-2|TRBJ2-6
CASSLASRVSGANVLTF
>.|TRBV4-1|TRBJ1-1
CASSQDLAGGSTEAFF
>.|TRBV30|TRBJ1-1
CAWSVRARGTEAFF
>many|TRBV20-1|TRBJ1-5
CSAPGRHGVSNQPQHF
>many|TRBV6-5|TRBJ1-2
CASTRDRGREGYTF
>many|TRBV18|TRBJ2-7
CASSAGSYEQYF
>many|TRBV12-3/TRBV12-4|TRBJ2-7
CASSRYPPGQGYEQYF
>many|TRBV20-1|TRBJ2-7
CSAREGQGIYEQYF
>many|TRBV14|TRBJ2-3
CASSPRIRLAGPTDTQYF
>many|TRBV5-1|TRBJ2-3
CASSPHWTGGSSDTQYF
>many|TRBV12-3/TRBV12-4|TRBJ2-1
CASRLAGAHPEQFF
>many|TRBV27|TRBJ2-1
CASSLLAGVYNEQFF
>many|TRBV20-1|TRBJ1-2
CSARLGGLSGYTF
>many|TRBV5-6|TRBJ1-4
CASSLAVAGLATNEKLFF